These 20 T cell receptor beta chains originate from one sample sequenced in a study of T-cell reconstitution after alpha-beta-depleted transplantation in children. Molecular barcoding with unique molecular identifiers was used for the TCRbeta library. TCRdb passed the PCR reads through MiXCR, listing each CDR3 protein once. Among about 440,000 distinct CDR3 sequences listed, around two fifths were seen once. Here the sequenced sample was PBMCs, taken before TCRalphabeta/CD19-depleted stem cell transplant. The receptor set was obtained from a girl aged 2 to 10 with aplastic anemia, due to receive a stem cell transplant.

CDR3 in DNA: TGTGCCACCAGCAGCGACGGAACAACTAATGAAAAACTGTTTTTT. The encoded protein is CATSSDGTTNEKLFF. The J gene is TRBJ1-4, the V gene TRBV15; D remains unclear. There are 15 residues in the CDR3. Per the germline V gene, CDR1 is LNHNV and CDR2 is YYDKDF (reference sequence). Trimming removed 3 bases at V and 0 bases at J, with 8 bases between. Using reference TRBV15 and TRBJ1-4 for the parts outside the CDR3, the full variable domain is DAMVIQNPRYQVTQFGKPVTLSCSQTLNHNVMYWYQQKSSQAPKLLFHYYDKDFNNEADTPDNFQSRRPNTSFCFLDIRSPGLGDTAMYLCATSSDGTTNEKLFFGSGTQLSVL.

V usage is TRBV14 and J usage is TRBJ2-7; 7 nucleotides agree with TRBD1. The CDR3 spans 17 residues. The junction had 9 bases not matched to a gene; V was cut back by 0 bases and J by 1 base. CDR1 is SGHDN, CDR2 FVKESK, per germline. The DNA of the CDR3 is TGTGCCAGCAGCCAAGATAGGGGGCCAGGCCTTTCCTACGAGCAGTACTTC. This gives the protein CASSQDRGPGLSYEQYF.

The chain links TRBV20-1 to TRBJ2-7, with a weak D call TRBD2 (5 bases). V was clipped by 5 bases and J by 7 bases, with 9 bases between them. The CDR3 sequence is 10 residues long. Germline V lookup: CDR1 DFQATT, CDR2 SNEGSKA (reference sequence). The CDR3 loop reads CSAGEREQYF. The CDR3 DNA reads TGCAGTGCTGGGGAGCGGGAGCAGTACTTC.

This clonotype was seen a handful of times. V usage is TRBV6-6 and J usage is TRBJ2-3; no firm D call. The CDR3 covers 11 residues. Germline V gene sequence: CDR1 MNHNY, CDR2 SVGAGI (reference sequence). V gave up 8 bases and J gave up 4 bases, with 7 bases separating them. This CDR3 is CASGSADTQYF. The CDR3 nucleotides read TGTGCCAGCGGGTCGGCAGATACGCAGTATTTT.

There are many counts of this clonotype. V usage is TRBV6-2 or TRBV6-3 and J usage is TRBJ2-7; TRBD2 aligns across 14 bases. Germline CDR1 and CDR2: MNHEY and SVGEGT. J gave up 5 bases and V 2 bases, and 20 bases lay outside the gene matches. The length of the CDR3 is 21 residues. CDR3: CASSYKSFVSGTSGRVHEQYF. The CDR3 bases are TGTGCCAGCAGTTACAAATCCTTCGTATCCGGGACTAGCGGGAGAGTGCACGAGCAGTACTTC.

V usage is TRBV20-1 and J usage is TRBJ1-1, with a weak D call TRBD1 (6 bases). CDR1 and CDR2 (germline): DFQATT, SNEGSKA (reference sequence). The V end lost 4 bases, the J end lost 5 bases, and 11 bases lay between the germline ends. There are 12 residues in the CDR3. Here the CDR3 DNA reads TGCAGTGCTACCAGGGGAGGTACTGAAGCTTTCTTT. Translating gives CSATRGGTEAFF.

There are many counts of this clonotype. The CDR3 DNA reads TGTGCCAGCACCCATCCTAGCGGGGACTACAATGAGCAGTTCTTC. Its protein is CASTHPSGDYNEQFF. The chain couples TRBV12-3 or TRBV12-4 to TRBJ2-1, with TRBD2 identical over 9 bases. This CDR3 has 15 amino acids. V shed 7 bases, J shed 3 bases, and the junction held 7 bases outside the gene matches.

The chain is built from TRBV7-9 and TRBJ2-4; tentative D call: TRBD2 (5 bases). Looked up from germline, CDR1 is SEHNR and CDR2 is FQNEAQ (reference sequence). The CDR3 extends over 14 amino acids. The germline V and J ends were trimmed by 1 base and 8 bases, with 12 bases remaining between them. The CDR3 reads CASSLVSNGDIQYF. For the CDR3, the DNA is TGTGCCAGCAGCTTAGTATCAAACGGGGACATTCAGTACTTC.

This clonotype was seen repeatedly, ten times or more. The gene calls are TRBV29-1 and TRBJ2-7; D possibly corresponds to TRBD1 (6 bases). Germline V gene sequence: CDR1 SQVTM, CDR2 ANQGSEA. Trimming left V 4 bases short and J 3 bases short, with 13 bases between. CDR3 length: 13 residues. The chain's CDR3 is CSVARQANYEQYF. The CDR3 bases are TGCAGCGTTGCGCGACAGGCGAACTACGAGCAGTACTTC.

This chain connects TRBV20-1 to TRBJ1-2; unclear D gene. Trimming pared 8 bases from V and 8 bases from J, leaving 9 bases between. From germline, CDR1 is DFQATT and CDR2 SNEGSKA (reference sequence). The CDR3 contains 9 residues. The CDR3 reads CSPLGGYTF. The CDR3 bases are TGCAGTCCCCTCGGGGGCTACACCTTC.

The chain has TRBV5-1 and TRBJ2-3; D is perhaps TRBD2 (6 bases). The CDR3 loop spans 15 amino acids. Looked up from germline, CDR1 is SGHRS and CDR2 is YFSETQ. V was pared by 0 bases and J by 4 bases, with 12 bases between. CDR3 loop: CASSLGSERADTQYF. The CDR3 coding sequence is TGCGCCAGCAGCTTGGGGTCGGAGCGGGCAGATACGCAGTATTTT.

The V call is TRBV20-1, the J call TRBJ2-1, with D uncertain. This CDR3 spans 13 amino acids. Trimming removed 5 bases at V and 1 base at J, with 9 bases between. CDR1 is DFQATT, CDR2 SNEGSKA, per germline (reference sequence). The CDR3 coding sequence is TGCAGTGCTCGATACGGATCCTACAATGAGCAGTTCTTC. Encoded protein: CSARYGSYNEQFF.

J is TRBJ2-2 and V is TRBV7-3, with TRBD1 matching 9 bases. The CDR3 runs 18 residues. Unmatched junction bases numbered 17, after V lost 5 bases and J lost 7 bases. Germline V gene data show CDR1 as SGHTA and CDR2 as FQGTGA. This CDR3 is CASSLTVYPTGGFGELFF. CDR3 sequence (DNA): TGTGCCAGCAGCCTCACCGTATACCCGACAGGGGGGTTCGGGGAGCTGTTTTTT.

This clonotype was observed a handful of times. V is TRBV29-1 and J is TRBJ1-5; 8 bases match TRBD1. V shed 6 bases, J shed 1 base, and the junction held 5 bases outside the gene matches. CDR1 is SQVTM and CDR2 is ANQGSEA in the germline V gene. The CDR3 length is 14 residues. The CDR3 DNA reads TGCAGCGTCCGGGACAGGCAGAGCAATCAGCCCCAGCATTTT. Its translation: CSVRDRQSNQPQHF.

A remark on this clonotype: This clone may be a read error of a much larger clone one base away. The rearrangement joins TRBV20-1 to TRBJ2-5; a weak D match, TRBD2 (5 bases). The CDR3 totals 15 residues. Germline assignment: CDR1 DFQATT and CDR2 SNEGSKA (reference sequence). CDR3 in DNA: TGCAGTGCTGGACTGTGCGCCCCTAACCAGGAGACCCAGTACTTC. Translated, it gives CSAGLCAPNQETQYF.

The chain's CDR3 is CASSPRTGGEQFF. The CDR3 nucleotides are TGTGCCAGCAGCCCCCGGACAGGGGGTGAGCAGTTCTTC. V usage is TRBV7-3 and J usage is TRBJ2-1, with TRBD1 matching 10 bases. CDR3 length: 13 residues. V gave up 5 bases and J gave up 9 bases; unmatched junction bases: 4. The germline CDR1 and CDR2 sequences are SGHTA and FQGTGA.

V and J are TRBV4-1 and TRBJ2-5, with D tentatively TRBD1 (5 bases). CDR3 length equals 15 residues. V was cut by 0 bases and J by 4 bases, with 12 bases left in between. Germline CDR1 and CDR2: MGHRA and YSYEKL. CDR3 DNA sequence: TGCGCCAGCAGCCAAGAACCCAGGGCCAGAGAGACCCAGTACTTC. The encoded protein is CASSQEPRARETQYF.

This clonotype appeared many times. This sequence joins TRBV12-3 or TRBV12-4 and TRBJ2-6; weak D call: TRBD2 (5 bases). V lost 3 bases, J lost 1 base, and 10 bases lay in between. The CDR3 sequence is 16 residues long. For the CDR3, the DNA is TGTGCCAGCAGTTTCATTTCGGGGTCTGGGGCCAACGTCCTGACTTTC. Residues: CASSFISGSGANVLTF.

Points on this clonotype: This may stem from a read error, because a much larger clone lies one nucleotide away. This CDR3 is CATSGTPAGGPGGNIQYF. The CDR3 region has the DNA TGTGCCACCAGCGGAACACCAGCGGGAGGCCCTGGGGGAAACATTCAGTACTTC. The J gene is TRBJ2-4, the V gene TRBV15; 9 bases align to TRBD2. Trimming removed 5 bases from V and 6 bases from J; junction bases left unmatched: 17. Germline loops: CDR1 LNHNV, CDR2 YYDKDF (reference sequence). The CDR3 spans 18 residues.

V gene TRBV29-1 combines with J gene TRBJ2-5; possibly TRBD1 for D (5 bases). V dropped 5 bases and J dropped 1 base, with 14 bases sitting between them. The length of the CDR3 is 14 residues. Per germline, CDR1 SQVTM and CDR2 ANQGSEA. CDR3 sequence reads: CSVPAAGRQETQYF. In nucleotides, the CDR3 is TGCAGCGTTCCCGCGGCAGGGCGCCAAGAGACCCAGTACTTC.